The rows below give T cell receptor beta chains drawn from one sample of a study of blood T cell repertoires in COVID-19. Profiled with immunoSEQ multiplex PCR; TCRdb holds only in-frame clones, not every one. The table includes more than 65,000 clones, 70% to 90% detected once. The material sequenced was peripheral blood. The receptors here all came from a woman aged 80 or over with active or convalescent COVID-19. The CDR3 runs from the conserved cysteine through the conserved F or W. The D gene is left open where the match is weak.

CDR3 protein,CDR3 length,J gene,V gene,D gene
CASSVAAGFDEQFF,14,TRBJ2-1,TRBV7-2,-
CASSQGYEQYF,11,TRBJ2-7,TRBV12-3/TRBV12-4,-
CASSPRVGTPLHF,13,TRBJ1-6,TRBV7-6,-
CASSYSGQGNTIYF,14,TRBJ1-3,TRBV6-5,TRBD1
CASSDNVPAQHF,12,TRBJ1-5,TRBV6-1,-
CATRGHEANEQFF,13,TRBJ2-1,TRBV10-3,-
CASSFSFRPQHF,12,TRBJ1-5,TRBV7-9,-
CASSTQQGNYGYTF,14,TRBJ1-2,TRBV5-5,-
CASSPSRGGAYEQYF,15,TRBJ2-7,TRBV28,-
CASSLAVSGGQETQYF,16,TRBJ2-5,TRBV5-4,TRBD2
CASSGARYNEQFF,13,TRBJ2-1,TRBV9,-
CSALSMAKDEQFF,13,TRBJ2-1,TRBV29-1,-
CASSPGTKSNQPQHF,15,TRBJ1-5,TRBV19,-
CASIYYNEQFF,11,TRBJ2-1,TRBV28,-
CASTILEGRPQETQYF,16,TRBJ2-5,TRBV11-2,-
CASSQDPLVVTQYF,14,TRBJ2-5,TRBV4-3,-
CASSGQGSYNSPLHF,15,TRBJ1-6,TRBV6-5,TRBD1
CASSLGRNEAFF,12,TRBJ1-1,TRBV5-1,-
CASFEETRGYTF,12,TRBJ1-2,TRBV9,-
CAWSVLTGVFNEQYF,15,TRBJ2-7,TRBV30,TRBD1
CASSDRSSYNSPLHF,15,TRBJ1-6,TRBV7-9,-
CASSWAGGNNSPLHF,15,TRBJ1-6,TRBV28,-
CASSLSGQGDNSPLHF,16,TRBJ1-6,TRBV5-1,TRBD1
CASSHDRASGTEAFF,15,TRBJ1-1,TRBV5-1,-
CASSQAVSGLTDTQYF,16,TRBJ2-3,TRBV4-1,-
CASSRDRLHGTEAFF,15,TRBJ1-1,TRBV2,TRBD1
CAIRGPNQPQHF,12,TRBJ1-5,TRBV28,-
CASSPQQGQRNEKLFF,16,TRBJ1-4,TRBV18,TRBD1
CASRHSPRGRGHGYTF,16,TRBJ1-2,TRBV25-1,TRBD1
CASRGTGGFGGYTF,14,TRBJ1-2,TRBV2,TRBD1
CASSPITRNEQYF,13,TRBJ2-7,TRBV7-9,-
CASSFQGSLNTEAFF,15,TRBJ1-1,TRBV5-1,-
CASSLDPNKGYTF,13,TRBJ1-2,TRBV5-1,-
CASSLDSRATNEKLFF,16,TRBJ1-4,TRBV5-1,-
CASSPPGGPTYEQYF,15,TRBJ2-7,TRBV11-2,-
CASSPAGTGRIGYGYTF,17,TRBJ1-2,TRBV4-3,TRBD1
CASRAFRGPPGELFF,15,TRBJ2-2,TRBV23-1,TRBD1
CASTPGGPRNQPQHF,15,TRBJ1-5,TRBV6-5,-
CASRGGHSNTEAFF,14,TRBJ1-1,TRBV3-1/TRBV3-2,-
CASSLLGRDQPQHF,14,TRBJ1-5,TRBV11-2,-
CASSSRRGLAYEQYF,15,TRBJ2-7,TRBV5-4,-
CASSLVPRGGRETQYF,16,TRBJ2-5,TRBV5-4,TRBD2
CASSVERGVIGRDEQFF,17,TRBJ2-1,TRBV9,TRBD2
CATGTSPANVLTF,13,TRBJ2-6,TRBV10-3,-
CSVEGQDRGPDTQYF,15,TRBJ2-3,TRBV29-1,TRBD1
CASRGSMGKLFF,12,TRBJ1-4,TRBV28,-
CATSDRQGTGRGYTF,15,TRBJ1-2,TRBV24-1,TRBD1
CASRSGTGVRAQYF,14,TRBJ2-5,TRBV28,TRBD1
CASSYSGREDPGTQYF,16,TRBJ2-3,TRBV6-5,-
CASSGTSGRGDTQYF,15,TRBJ2-3,TRBV2,TRBD2
CASSFRLAGSNEQFF,15,TRBJ2-1,TRBV7-2,TRBD2
CATSRDRNQPQHF,13,TRBJ1-5,TRBV15,-